These T cell receptor beta chains were read from a single sample in a study of early T cells in non-severe SARS-CoV-2 infection. TCRdb independently ran MiXCR on the 5' RACE reads; one entry per CDR3 protein. The sample has 30,000 to 35,000 distinct CDR3 sequences; 4.7% are singletons. Sequences were obtained from whole blood. These receptors all stem from an adult who was a healthcare worker with PCR-confirmed SARS-CoV-2 infection or an uninfected control (not recorded which). Both conserved end residues are part of each CDR3. Fields, in order: J gene, V gene, D gene, clone size, CDR3 protein, CDR3 DNA. The D gene is left open where the match is weak. Only part of the rows carry a size: once, few, many, or a class if the clone is expanded.

j_gene: TRBJ2-3; v_gene: TRBV30; d_gene: .; abundance: medium-sized; CDR3aa: CAWSVLPFERTPTDTQYF; CDR3nt: TGTGCCTGGAGTGTGCTTCCCTTTGAGCGGACTCCCACAGATACGCAGTATTTT
j_gene: TRBJ2-7; v_gene: TRBV11-2; d_gene: .; abundance: many; CDR3aa: CASSLGGRTYEQYF; CDR3nt: TGTGCCAGCAGCTTAGGGGGGCGAACCTACGAGCAGTACTTC
j_gene: TRBJ2-5; v_gene: TRBV27; d_gene: .; abundance: many; CDR3aa: CASSLSQQQETQYF; CDR3nt: TGTGCCAGCAGTTTATCGCAACAACAAGAGACCCAGTACTTC
j_gene: TRBJ1-6; v_gene: TRBV4-1; d_gene: .; abundance: many; CDR3aa: CASSQEFRTVSSYNSPLHF; CDR3nt: TGCGCCAGCAGCCAAGAGTTTAGGACGGTCAGCTCCTATAATTCACCCCTCCACTTT
j_gene: TRBJ1-1; v_gene: TRBV18; d_gene: TRBD1; abundance: .; CDR3aa: CASSRQDRGLTEAFF; CDR3nt: TGTGCCAGCTCCCGACAGGACAGGGGGCTTACTGAAGCTTTCTTT
j_gene: TRBJ2-1; v_gene: TRBV7-2; d_gene: .; abundance: few; CDR3aa: CASSLRRGPYNEQFF; CDR3nt: TGTGCCAGCAGCTTAAGGCGGGGGCCTTACAATGAGCAGTTCTTC
j_gene: TRBJ2-2; v_gene: TRBV2; d_gene: .; abundance: many; CDR3aa: CASSDTGVNTGELFF; CDR3nt: TGTGCCAGCAGTGATACCGGGGTGAACACCGGGGAGCTGTTTTTT
j_gene: TRBJ2-5; v_gene: TRBV7-6; d_gene: TRBD2; abundance: many; CDR3aa: CASRAGLHRGWETQYF; CDR3nt: TGTGCCAGCAGGGCGGGACTACACCGAGGGTGGGAGACCCAGTACTTC
j_gene: TRBJ1-2; v_gene: TRBV7-2; d_gene: .; abundance: .; CDR3aa: CASSFKGDGGYTF; CDR3nt: TGTGCCAGCAGCTTTAAAGGGGACGGCGGCTACACCTTC
j_gene: TRBJ2-1; v_gene: TRBV6-2/TRBV6-3; d_gene: TRBD2; abundance: many; CDR3aa: CASSYPTLTSGGLPSYNEQFF; CDR3nt: TGTGCCAGCAGTTACCCGACCTTGACTAGCGGGGGTCTTCCCTCCTACAATGAGCAGTTCTTC
j_gene: TRBJ2-5; v_gene: TRBV19; d_gene: .; abundance: few; CDR3aa: CASSIPPHETQYF; CDR3nt: TGTGCCAGTAGTATTCCACCCCACGAGACCCAGTACTTC
j_gene: TRBJ2-7; v_gene: TRBV11-2; d_gene: TRBD1; abundance: many; CDR3aa: CASSTRTGTREQYF; CDR3nt: TGTGCCAGCAGCACCCGGACAGGGACGAGGGAGCAGTACTTC
j_gene: TRBJ1-5; v_gene: TRBV27; d_gene: TRBD1; abundance: many; CDR3aa: CASSWRGLNQPQHF; CDR3nt: TGTGCCAGCAGCTGGAGGGGGCTGAATCAGCCCCAGCATTTT
j_gene: TRBJ2-2; v_gene: TRBV27; d_gene: .; abundance: .; CDR3aa: CASSFWGTNTGELFF; CDR3nt: TGTGCCAGCAGTTTTTGGGGAACGAACACCGGGGAGCTGTTTTTT
j_gene: TRBJ2-5; v_gene: TRBV27; d_gene: TRBD2; abundance: few; CDR3aa: CASSLSGGLGETQYF; CDR3nt: TGTGCCAGCAGTTTGAGCGGGGGCCTGGGGGAGACCCAGTACTTC
j_gene: TRBJ2-1; v_gene: TRBV6-4; d_gene: TRBD1; abundance: many; CDR3aa: CASSALGQGGTEQFF; CDR3nt: TGTGCCAGCAGTGCTCTGGGACAGGGGGGTACTGAGCAGTTCTTC
j_gene: TRBJ2-1; v_gene: TRBV12-3/TRBV12-4; d_gene: .; abundance: .; CDR3aa: CASSSPSGSQFF; CDR3nt: TGTGCCAGCAGTTCCCCGAGTGGTTCTCAGTTCTTC
j_gene: TRBJ2-7; v_gene: TRBV7-2; d_gene: .; abundance: many; CDR3aa: CASSPFPRGRDEQYF; CDR3nt: TGTGCCAGCAGCCCCTTCCCTCGGGGTCGAGATGAGCAGTACTTC
j_gene: TRBJ2-1; v_gene: TRBV5-4; d_gene: .; abundance: few; CDR3aa: CASSLRGSSYNEQFF; CDR3nt: TGTGCCAGCAGCTTGCGGGGGAGCTCCTACAATGAGCAGTTCTTC
j_gene: TRBJ2-7; v_gene: TRBV5-1; d_gene: .; abundance: many; CDR3aa: CASSLAGANSYEQYF; CDR3nt: TGCGCCAGCAGCTTGGCAGGGGCCAACTCCTACGAGCAGTACTTC
j_gene: TRBJ2-2; v_gene: TRBV5-4; d_gene: .; abundance: many; CDR3aa: CASSSEIGELFF; CDR3nt: TGTGCCAGCAGCTCGGAGATCGGGGAGCTGTTTTTT
j_gene: TRBJ2-7; v_gene: TRBV28; d_gene: .; abundance: many; CDR3aa: CASSFGGPYEQYF; CDR3nt: TGTGCCAGCAGTTTCGGGGGGCCATACGAGCAGTACTTC
j_gene: TRBJ1-6; v_gene: TRBV12-3/TRBV12-4; d_gene: TRBD1; abundance: .; CDR3aa: CASSLRGQYNSPLHF; CDR3nt: TGTGCCAGCAGTTTGAGGGGGCAGTATAATTCACCCCTCCACTTT
j_gene: TRBJ2-7; v_gene: TRBV30; d_gene: .; abundance: few; CDR3aa: CAWKPGVMTGPYEQYF; CDR3nt: TGTGCCTGGAAGCCGGGGGTCATGACAGGGCCCTACGAGCAGTACTTC
j_gene: TRBJ1-5; v_gene: TRBV28; d_gene: TRBD1; abundance: many; CDR3aa: CASSLTGGYSNQPQHF; CDR3nt: TGTGCCAGCAGTTTGACAGGGGGTTATAGCAATCAGCCCCAGCATTTT
j_gene: TRBJ1-2; v_gene: TRBV7-2; d_gene: .; abundance: .; CDR3aa: CASSSDPGGYYGYTF; CDR3nt: TGTGCCAGCAGCTCAGACCCGGGAGGTTACTATGGCTACACCTTC
j_gene: TRBJ2-3; v_gene: TRBV14; d_gene: .; abundance: many; CDR3aa: CASSQRRVSTDTQYF; CDR3nt: TGTGCCAGCAGCCAAAGGAGGGTTAGCACAGATACGCAGTATTTT
j_gene: TRBJ1-1; v_gene: TRBV12-3/TRBV12-4; d_gene: .; abundance: many; CDR3aa: CASSSLMNTEAFF; CDR3nt: TGTGCCAGCAGTTCCCTGATGAACACTGAAGCTTTCTTT
j_gene: TRBJ2-4; v_gene: TRBV7-2; d_gene: TRBD1; abundance: .; CDR3aa: CASSYRGQNIQYF; CDR3nt: TGTGCCAGCAGTTACAGGGGCCAAAACATTCAGTACTTC
j_gene: TRBJ1-1; v_gene: TRBV9; d_gene: TRBD1; abundance: many; CDR3aa: CASSSGQGATEAFF; CDR3nt: TGTGCCAGCAGCAGTGGACAGGGGGCCACTGAAGCTTTCTTT
j_gene: TRBJ1-2; v_gene: TRBV6-1; d_gene: .; abundance: many; CDR3aa: CASTPRSNRYGYTF; CDR3nt: TGTGCCAGCACCCCGAGGAGTAACCGCTATGGCTACACCTTC
j_gene: TRBJ1-1; v_gene: TRBV7-2; d_gene: .; abundance: many; CDR3aa: CASSFVGLNTEAFF; CDR3nt: TGTGCCAGCAGCTTTGTCGGGCTGAACACTGAAGCTTTCTTT
j_gene: TRBJ2-1; v_gene: TRBV11-2; d_gene: .; abundance: .; CDR3aa: CASSLESGLFFGQFF; CDR3nt: TGTGCCAGCAGCTTAGAATCGGGCTTGTTCTTTGGGCAGTTCTTC
j_gene: TRBJ1-1; v_gene: TRBV30; d_gene: TRBD1; abundance: many; CDR3aa: CAWRVGQGLNEAFF; CDR3nt: TGTGCCTGGAGGGTTGGACAGGGGCTGAATGAAGCTTTCTTT
j_gene: TRBJ1-5; v_gene: TRBV19; d_gene: TRBD1; abundance: .; CDR3aa: CASSMTGTFNQPQHF; CDR3nt: TGTGCCAGTAGTATGACAGGGACCTTCAATCAGCCCCAGCATTTT
j_gene: TRBJ2-7; v_gene: TRBV5-4; d_gene: .; abundance: many; CDR3aa: CASSSKTSGFYEQYF; CDR3nt: TGTGCCAGCAGCTCAAAGACTAGTGGCTTCTACGAGCAGTACTTC
j_gene: TRBJ2-2; v_gene: TRBV29-1; d_gene: TRBD1; abundance: many; CDR3aa: CSGKQGTTGELFF; CDR3nt: TGCAGCGGAAAACAGGGGACCACCGGGGAGCTGTTTTTT
j_gene: TRBJ2-3; v_gene: TRBV2; d_gene: .; abundance: .; CDR3aa: CASSETLSTDTQYF; CDR3nt: TGTGCCAGCAGTGAAACACTTAGCACAGATACGCAGTATTTT
j_gene: TRBJ1-5; v_gene: TRBV7-2; d_gene: .; abundance: many; CDR3aa: CASSLARGQPQHF; CDR3nt: TGTGCCAGCAGCTTAGCGCGGGGTCAGCCCCAGCATTTT
j_gene: TRBJ1-1; v_gene: TRBV20-1; d_gene: .; abundance: few; CDR3aa: CSAWVPDSENTEAFF; CDR3nt: TGCAGTGCTTGGGTCCCGGACAGCGAGAACACTGAAGCTTTCTTT
j_gene: TRBJ2-4; v_gene: TRBV10-1; d_gene: .; abundance: .; CDR3aa: CASTPPGIQYF; CDR3nt: TGCGCCAGCACCCCACCGGGCATTCAGTACTTC
j_gene: TRBJ1-5; v_gene: TRBV19; d_gene: .; abundance: many; CDR3aa: CASSMSVSNQPQHF; CDR3nt: TGTGCCAGTAGTATGTCAGTTAGCAATCAGCCCCAGCATTTT
j_gene: TRBJ2-1; v_gene: TRBV15; d_gene: .; abundance: few; CDR3aa: CATSIAFGTATYNEQFF; CDR3nt: TGTGCCACCAGCATAGCTTTCGGGACGGCCACCTACAATGAGCAGTTCTTC
j_gene: TRBJ1-3; v_gene: TRBV10-3; d_gene: TRBD1; abundance: many; CDR3aa: CAISENRGQGNTIYF; CDR3nt: TGTGCCATCAGTGAAAACAGGGGGCAAGGAAACACCATATATTTT
j_gene: TRBJ2-3; v_gene: TRBV7-2; d_gene: TRBD2; abundance: few; CDR3aa: CASSLAGGPIDTQYF; CDR3nt: TGTGCCAGCAGCTTGGCGGGGGGGCCGATAGATACGCAGTATTTT
j_gene: TRBJ2-1; v_gene: TRBV28; d_gene: TRBD1; abundance: many; CDR3aa: CASSSPDRVVGNEQFF; CDR3nt: TGTGCCAGCAGTTCCCCCGACAGGGTGGTTGGCAATGAGCAGTTCTTC
j_gene: TRBJ2-7; v_gene: TRBV18; d_gene: .; abundance: many; CDR3aa: CASSPGQGRAYEQYF; CDR3nt: TGTGCCAGCTCACCGGGGCAGGGTAGGGCCTACGAGCAGTACTTC
j_gene: TRBJ1-3; v_gene: TRBV11-2; d_gene: .; abundance: many; CDR3aa: CASSARTTGNTIYF; CDR3nt: TGTGCCAGCAGCGCGAGGACAACTGGAAACACCATATATTTT
j_gene: TRBJ2-1; v_gene: TRBV7-9; d_gene: TRBD1; abundance: many; CDR3aa: CASSLAQGAWNEQFF; CDR3nt: TGTGCCAGCAGCTTAGCGCAGGGGGCATGGAATGAGCAGTTCTTC
j_gene: TRBJ2-5; v_gene: TRBV12-3/TRBV12-4; d_gene: .; abundance: many; CDR3aa: CASSPGLAETQYF; CDR3nt: TGTGCCAGCAGTCCGGGACTCGCAGAGACCCAGTACTTC
j_gene: TRBJ2-1; v_gene: TRBV6-2/TRBV6-3; d_gene: TRBD2; abundance: many; CDR3aa: CASSTSGGAGEQFF; CDR3nt: TGTGCCAGCAGTACTAGCGGGGGGGCCGGCGAGCAGTTCTTC